The 18 T cell receptor beta chains listed next were all sequenced from one sample in a study of T cell responses to AZD1222 COVID-19 vaccine. The table came from immunoSEQ multiplex PCR; TCRdb's copy has only in-frame clones and leaves some out. The sample has tens of thousands of clones, about 85% seen once. The starting material was peripheral blood, obtained on day 0 of AZD1222 vaccination. The receptor set was obtained from an adult in good health.

This clone was counted a single time. The V and J genes are TRBV9 and TRBJ2-1; 10 bases align to TRBD2. This CDR3 has 16 residues. Per germline, CDR1 SGDLS and CDR2 YYNGEE. With V trimmed by 0 bases and J by 6 bases, 6 bases remained unmatched. The CDR3: CASSVAQRGGPNEQFF. The CDR3 DNA sequence: TGTGCCAGCAGCGTAGCCCAGCGGGGGGGCCCCAATGAGCAGTTCTTC.

The chain employs TRBV21-1 and TRBJ2-2. TRBV21-1 constitutes a pseudogene. The length of the CDR3 is 13 residues. CDR3 sequence: CASSKPGPGELFF. DNA of the CDR3: TGTGCCAGCAGCAAACCGGGCCCCGGGGAGCTGTTTTTT.

As to this clone: One end of the junction does not line up with germline, which may come from a read error. This chain links TRBV7-7 with TRBJ2-3; TRBD2 matches at 12 bases. The CDR3 loop spans 20 amino acids. Germline CDR1 SSHAT, CDR2 FNYEAQ (reference sequence). CDR3 DNA: TGTGCTAGCAGCTCCGAGAGACCCACCTCTAGCGGGGGGGCCACAGATACGCAGTATTTT. This encodes CASSSERPTSSGGATDTQYF.

This chain connects TRBV18 to TRBJ1-3, with 8 bases fitting TRBD1. CDR3 length: 15 residues. The germline CDR1 and CDR2 sequences are KGHSH and LQKENI. The V gene end was trimmed by 2 bases and the J gene end by 8 bases; junction bases not matched to a gene: 8. The CDR3 protein is CASSPTGTGMDTIYF. The CDR3 DNA follows: TGTGCCAGCTCACCAACAGGGACAGGAATGGACACCATATATTTT.

The genes are TRBV6-5 and TRBJ2-2; TRBD1 aligns across 9 bases. Germline trimming cut 5 bases from V and 7 bases from J; bases unmatched to any gene: 5. The CDR3 loop spans 14 amino acids. The V gene's germline CDR1 is MNHEY and CDR2 SVGAGI. The CDR3 sequence is CASSRGTGFGELFF. CDR3 nucleotides: TGTGCCAGCAGTAGGGGGACAGGGTTCGGGGAGCTGTTTTTT.

The gene calls are TRBV6-5 and TRBJ1-5; no definite D call. V dropped 7 bases and J dropped 4 bases, with 11 bases sitting between them. The germline gives CDR1 MNHEY, CDR2 SVGAGI. This CDR3 is built from 13 residues. The CDR3 protein is CASNTRGNQPQHF. DNA of the CDR3: TGTGCCAGCAACACCCGAGGGAATCAGCCCCAGCATTTT.

This clone was observed once. The CDR3: CASRRSSGTTTDTQYF. The CDR3 coding sequence is TGTGCCAGCAGGCGATCCTCCGGGACTACCACAGATACGCAGTATTTT. J is TRBJ2-3 and V is TRBV7-9; 7 bases map to TRBD2. CDR3 length equals 16 residues. V shed 6 bases and J 2 bases; nucleotides not matched to a gene: 11. Looked up from germline, CDR1 is SEHNR and CDR2 is FQNEAQ (reference sequence).

The CDR3 protein is CSASGQANTGELFF. CDR3 nucleotides: TGCAGTGCTAGTGGACAGGCCAACACCGGGGAGCTGTTTTTT. V gene TRBV20-1 combines with J gene TRBJ2-2; the match to TRBD1 covers 7 bases. Germline CDR1 is DFQATT and CDR2 is SNEGSKA (reference sequence). Trimming at V came to 3 bases and at J to 2 bases, leaving 3 bases not matched to a gene. The CDR3 consists of 14 residues.

CDR3 residues: CASSQDPPGPYEQYF. CDR3 sequence (DNA): TGCGCCAGCAGCCAAGATCCCCCAGGTCCGTACGAGCAGTACTTC. This chain uses TRBV4-1 with TRBJ2-7; unclear D gene. Germline loops: CDR1 MGHRA, CDR2 YSYEKL. The V end lost 0 bases, the J end lost 4 bases, and 13 bases lay between the germline ends. The CDR3 has 15 residues.

The chain links TRBV29-1 to TRBJ1-5; the D is unclear. This CDR3 is 12 amino acids long. Germline-derived CDR1 and CDR2 are SQVTM and ANQGSEA. Trimming stripped 7 bases from V and 3 bases from J, with 10 bases between. CDR3 in amino acids: CSGGSDNQPQHF. CDR3 coding DNA: TGCAGCGGCGGCAGTGACAATCAGCCCCAGCATTTT.

The V call is TRBV7-2, the J call TRBJ2-1; 8 nucleotides line up with TRBD2. The V gene's germline CDR1 is SGHTA and CDR2 FQGNSA. This CDR3 comprises 16 residues. V lost 2 bases, J lost 2 bases, and 5 bases stayed unmatched. DNA of the CDR3: TGTGCCAGCAGCTTACAGCGGGGGCCCCCCTACAATGAGCAGTTCTTC. Its protein is CASSLQRGPPYNEQFF.

The CDR3 region is CASSEGGAHYGYTF. DNA for the CDR3: TGTGCCAGCAGTGAAGGGGGGGCCCACTATGGCTACACCTTC. The rearrangement joins TRBV2 to TRBJ1-2; a weak D match, TRBD1 (6 bases). Germline V gene lookup returns CDR1 SNHLY and CDR2 FYNNEI. V lost 1 base and J lost 3, with 9 bases in between. This CDR3 comprises 14 residues.

The chain uses TRBV6-5 and TRBJ2-3; the D is unclear. Germline V gene lookup returns CDR1 MNHEY and CDR2 SVGAGI. V dropped 0 bases and J dropped 11 bases, with 6 bases sitting between them. CDR3 length equals 11 residues. The CDR3: CASSYSLEQYF. CDR3 coding DNA: TGTGCCAGCAGTTACTCCCTCGAGCAGTATTTT.

This clone showed up just once. This chain joins TRBV4-3 and TRBJ1-5; 7 positions agree with TRBD1. The V gene end was trimmed by 0 bases and the J gene end by 6 bases; junction bases not matched to a gene: 5. Germline CDR1 LGHNA, CDR2 YSLEER. This CDR3 contains 15 residues. The CDR3 DNA follows: TGCGCCAGCAGCCAAGAGACAGGGCATCGTCAGCCCCAGCATTTT. Translation gives CASSQETGHRQPQHF.

The rearrangement uses TRBV15 and TRBJ2-5; D uncertain. The CDR3 has 12 residues. The germline V gene has CDR1 LNHNV and CDR2 YYDKDF (reference sequence). Deletions cut 4 bases from V and 4 bases from J, with 7 bases between. CDR3 in amino acids: CATSTERETQYF. The CDR3 nucleotides read TGTGCCACCAGCACGGAGAGAGAGACCCAGTACTTC. Looking up the rest from reference TRBV15 and TRBJ2-5 gives the full variable domain: DAMVIQNPRYQVTQFGKPVTLSCSQTLNHNVMYWYQQKSSQAPKLLFHYYDKDFNNEADTPDNFQSRRPNTSFCFLDIRSPGLGDTAMYLCATSTERETQYFGPGTRLLVL.

The genes are TRBV13 and TRBJ1-5; tentative D call: TRBD1 (5 bases). V dropped 3 bases and J dropped 6 bases, with 12 bases sitting between them. This CDR3 has 14 residues. The germline gives CDR1 PRHDT, CDR2 FYEKMQ (reference sequence). The CDR3 is CASSLGGDGQPQHF. CDR3 bases: TGTGCCAGCAGCTTGGGAGGGGACGGTCAGCCCCAGCATTTT.

The rearrangement links TRBV2 to TRBJ2-7, with 7 bases that match TRBD1. The germline V gene has CDR1 SNHLY and CDR2 FYNNEI. The J segment lost 2 bases and the V segment lost 1 base, leaving 2 bases of the junction unmatched. The CDR3 covers 14 residues. CDR3 loop: CASSEVDRAYEQYF. CDR3 bases: TGTGCCAGCAGTGAAGTAGACAGGGCCTACGAGCAGTACTTC.

The genes are TRBV4-3 and TRBJ1-4; D call uncertain. CDR1 is LGHNA and CDR2 is YSLEER in the germline V gene. This CDR3 spans 16 amino acids. The germline V and J ends were trimmed by 4 bases and 5 bases, with 17 bases remaining between them. This CDR3 reads CASSPKTGLPNEKLFF. DNA for the CDR3: TGCGCCAGCAGCCCGAAAACCGGGCTTCCCAATGAAAAACTGTTTTTT.